A selection of T cell receptor beta chains follows, all from one sample in a study of T cells in Graves' hyperthyroidism and ophthalmopathy. A single record per CDR3 protein comes from TCRdb applying MiXCR to the multiplex PCR reads. The repertoire holds 400,000 or so distinct CDR3 sequences, about 15% seen once, with roughly a fifth in the top ten. The specimen sequenced was blood. The receptors come from a woman aged 25 to 39 with Graves' ophthalmopathy. CDR3s include the opening cysteine and the closing phenylalanine or tryptophan. D genes are given only for firm matches. Not every row has a clone size; where given, it reads once, few, many or a size class.

d_gene	abundance	v_gene	len	j_gene	CDR3aa	CDR3nt
.	.	TRBV5-5	16	TRBJ2-6	CASSLEQVSGANVLTF	TGTGCCAGCAGCTTGGAGCAGGTCTCTGGGGCCAACGTCCTGACTTTC
.	few	TRBV7-2	14	TRBJ1-2	CASSFSRANYGYTF	TGTGCCAGCAGCTTTTCAAGAGCTAACTATGGCTACACCTTC
TRBD1	few	TRBV18	16	TRBJ1-5	CASSPQAGTGYQPQHF	TGTGCCAGCTCACCACAAGCCGGGACAGGTTATCAGCCCCAGCATTTT
TRBD2	many	TRBV9	15	TRBJ2-5	CASSVEGTNQETQYF	TGTGCCAGCAGCGTAGAGGGGACTAACCAAGAGACCCAGTACTTC
.	many	TRBV7-2	13	TRBJ2-2	CASSLAYSGELFF	TGTGCCAGCAGTCTGGCTTACTCCGGGGAGCTGTTTTTT
.	many	TRBV5-1	15	TRBJ2-3	CASSLGVGGTDTQYF	TGCGCCAGCAGCTTGGGAGTCGGTGGCACAGATACGCAGTATTTT
.	many	TRBV2	15	TRBJ1-4	CASSDEDRLNEKLFF	TGTGCCAGCAGCGATGAGGACAGACTTAATGAAAAACTGTTTTTT
TRBD1	.	TRBV11-2	15	TRBJ2-3	CASSFRQGYTDTQYF	TGTGCCAGCAGTTTCCGACAGGGGTACACAGATACGCAGTATTTT
.	.	TRBV6-1	13	TRBJ2-7	CADRPGGAYEQYF	TGTGCCGACCGCCCTGGGGGCGCCTACGAGCAGTACTTC
.	few	TRBV28	14	TRBJ1-2	CASNQIGSPYGYTF	TGTGCCAGCAATCAAATAGGAAGTCCCTATGGCTACACCTTC
.	.	TRBV19	13	TRBJ1-1	CASSITPVTEAFF	TGTGCCAGTAGTATTACCCCAGTTACTGAAGCTTTCTTT
.	many	TRBV18	14	TRBJ2-6	CASSPYSGANVLTF	TGTGCCAGCTCACCATACTCTGGGGCCAACGTCCTGACTTTC
TRBD2	many	TRBV20-1	15	TRBJ2-5	CSARDGAGRGETQYF	TGCAGTGCTAGAGATGGAGCGGGGCGTGGAGAGACCCAGTACTTC
.	many	TRBV28	13	TRBJ1-1	CASTLWTDTEAFF	TGTGCCAGCACCCTTTGGACAGACACTGAAGCTTTCTTT
.	many	TRBV15	15	TRBJ1-6	CATSRDPETESPLHF	TGTGCCACCAGCAGAGATCCGGAAACAGAGTCACCCCTCCACTTT
.	many	TRBV7-8	14	TRBJ2-1	CASSLDVRVNEQFF	TGTGCCAGCAGCTTAGATGTCAGGGTGAATGAGCAGTTCTTC
.	.	TRBV27	14	TRBJ2-3	CASSLRKWVDTQYF	TGTGCCAGCAGTTTGCGAAAATGGGTGGATACGCAGTATTTT
.	many	TRBV6-1	10	TRBJ1-2	CASSEFGYTF	TGTGCCAGCAGTGAATTTGGCTACACCTTC
.	many	TRBV11-2	15	TRBJ2-1	CASSRSGGVLNEQFF	TGTGCCAGCAGCCGCTCCGGAGGTGTATTAAATGAGCAGTTCTTC
.	few	TRBV19	13	TRBJ2-5	CASSSEAVQTQYF	TGTGCCAGTAGTTCCGAGGCGGTGCAGACCCAGTACTTC
.	many	TRBV12-3/TRBV12-4	15	TRBJ1-2	CASSLAGSPTYGYTF	TGTGCCAGCAGTCTAGCTGGGTCTCCTACCTATGGCTACACCTTC
TRBD1	many	TRBV15	15	TRBJ1-4	CATSREAGGGEKLFF	TGTGCCACCAGCAGAGAGGCAGGGGGCGGAGAAAAACTGTTTTTT
.	.	TRBV12-3/TRBV12-4	15	TRBJ1-3	CASSLWGIPGNTIYF	TGTGCCAGCAGTTTATGGGGAATCCCTGGAAACACCATATATTTT
.	many	TRBV28	15	TRBJ1-6	CASSSPPNDNSPLHF	TGTGCCAGCAGTTCGCCTCCCAACGATAATTCACCCCTCCACTTT
.	many	TRBV30	16	TRBJ1-3	CAWSEGVLFSGNTIYF	TGTGCCTGGAGTGAGGGGGTTTTATTCTCTGGAAACACCATATATTTT
TRBD1	once	TRBV7-9	14	TRBJ2-7	CASSSTGATYEQYF	TGTGCCAGCAGCTCAACAGGGGCCACCTACGAGCAGTACTTC
TRBD1	many	TRBV7-2	16	TRBJ1-5	CASSLTGQGERQPQHF	TGTGCCAGCAGCTTAACTGGACAGGGGGAACGTCAGCCCCAGCATTTT
TRBD1	.	TRBV12-3/TRBV12-4	15	TRBJ1-3	CASSTRTGGGNTIYF	TGTGCCAGCAGTACCCGGACAGGGGGCGGAAACACCATATATTTT
TRBD1	many	TRBV3-1	13	TRBJ1-2	CASSPDRAYGYTF	TGTGCCAGCAGCCCTGACAGGGCATATGGCTACACCTTC